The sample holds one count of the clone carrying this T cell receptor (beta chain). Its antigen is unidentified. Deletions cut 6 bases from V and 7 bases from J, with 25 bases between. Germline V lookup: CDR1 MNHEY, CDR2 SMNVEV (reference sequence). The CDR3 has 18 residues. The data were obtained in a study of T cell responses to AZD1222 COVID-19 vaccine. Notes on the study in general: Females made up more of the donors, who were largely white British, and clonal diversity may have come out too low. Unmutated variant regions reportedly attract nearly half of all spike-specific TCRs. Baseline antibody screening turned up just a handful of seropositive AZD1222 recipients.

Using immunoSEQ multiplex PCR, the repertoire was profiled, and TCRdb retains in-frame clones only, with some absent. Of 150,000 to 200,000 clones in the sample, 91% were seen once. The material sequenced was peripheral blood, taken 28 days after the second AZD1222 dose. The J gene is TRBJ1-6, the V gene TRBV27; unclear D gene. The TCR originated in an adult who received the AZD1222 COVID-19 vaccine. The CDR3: CASSPLTPRLRLNSPLHF. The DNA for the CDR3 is TGTGCCAGCAGCCCTCTTACCCCGCGTTTGAGGCTGAATTCACCCCTCCACTTT.